The rows below give T cell receptor beta chains drawn from one sample of a study of blood T cell repertoires in COVID-19. The protocol was immunoSEQ multiplex PCR, while the TCRdb copy is restricted to in-frame clones and leaves out a portion. The sample has 130,000 to 150,000 clones; roughly three quarters are singletons. What was sequenced was peripheral blood. Every receptor here comes from a woman between 70 and 85 years old with COVID-19, enrolled during active disease. Each CDR3 is given with its conserved first and last residue. D genes are given only for firm matches. Not all rows give a size; the values are once, few, many and, for expanded clones, a class.

d_gene	v_gene	j_gene	abundance	CDR3nt	CDR3aa
-	TRBV5-6	TRBJ1-1	-	TGTGCCAGCAGCTTCACAGGGACGGATGAAGCTTTCTTT	CASSFTGTDEAFF
-	TRBV6-6	TRBJ1-2	-	TGTGCCAGCAGCCTGGTCGGAGGGAGGGACTATGGCTACACCTTC	CASSLVGGRDYGYTF
TRBD1	TRBV10-3	TRBJ1-2	-	TGTGCCATCAGAAGCGGGTCGGACAGGGTACACGGCTACACCTTC	CAIRSGSDRVHGYTF
TRBD2	TRBV5-4	TRBJ2-5	-	TGTGCCAGCAGCTTAAAGCGGGGGGGGATCCAAGAGACCCAGTACTTC	CASSLKRGGIQETQYF
-	TRBV19	TRBJ1-2	-	TGTGCCAGTAGCCCGGGACTGTTGTCCGAGGGCTACACCTTC	CASSPGLLSEGYTF
TRBD2	TRBV7-8	TRBJ2-1	-	TGTGCCAGCAGCTTATATGGCGGGGGGGAAAATGAGCAGTTCTTC	CASSLYGGGENEQFF
-	TRBV20-1	TRBJ1-1	once	TGCAGTGTTATACCGGGTGTTGAAGCTTTCTTT	CSVIPGVEAFF
TRBD1	TRBV2	TRBJ1-4	-	TGTGCCAGCAGGGGGACAGGGGCAACTAATGAAAAACTGTTTTTT	CASRGTGATNEKLFF
-	TRBV4-2	TRBJ1-2	once	TGTGCCAGCAGCCAAGACCCCGGGTACGGATTCTATGGCTACACCTTC	CASSQDPGYGFYGYTF
TRBD2	TRBV5-4	TRBJ2-7	-	TGTGCCAGCAGCTCTCTCGAGCGGGGGCCCACCTACGAGCAGTACTTC	CASSSLERGPTYEQYF
-	TRBV7-6	TRBJ1-1	few	TGTGCCAGCAGCTTAACTAGCCACGCTGAAGCTTTCTTT	CASSLTSHAEAFF
-	TRBV9	TRBJ2-1	-	TGTGCCAGCAGCGAGCGACAGGGAGCGGGTGAGCAGTTCTTC	CASSERQGAGEQFF
-	TRBV5-4	TRBJ2-2	-	TGTGCCAGCAGCACGGACAGAAACACCGGGGAGCTGTTTTTT	CASSTDRNTGELFF
-	TRBV4-2	TRBJ2-2	-	TGTGCCAGCAGCCAAGATTCTCACACCGGGGAGCTGTTTTTT	CASSQDSHTGELFF
-	TRBV19	TRBJ2-7	few	TGTGCCAGTAAGGATCGTCAGGGGTCCTACGAGCAGTACTTC	CASKDRQGSYEQYF
-	TRBV18	TRBJ1-4	-	TGTGCCAGCTCAGTACTCCGGGGGGAAGGAGTGTTTTTT	CASSVLRGEGVFF
-	TRBV18	TRBJ1-2	-	TGTGCCAGCTCACCAACAACAGGGAATGGCTACACCTTC	CASSPTTGNGYTF
-	TRBV30	TRBJ1-4	-	TGTGCCTTACCGGCCTCTCGGGGAAAACTGTTTTTT	CALPASRGKLFF
-	TRBV30	TRBJ1-6	-	TGTGCCTGGAGACCCGGGTCCTATAATTCACCCCTCCACTTT	CAWRPGSYNSPLHF
-	TRBV20-1	TRBJ1-1	-	TGCAGTGCTAGTTCTCGACTTTCCAACACTGAAGCTTTCTTT	CSASSRLSNTEAFF
-	TRBV7-9	TRBJ1-5	-	TGTGCCAGCAGCTGGGGGGGGGCCGGGGGCGAGAGTCAGCCCCAGCATTTT	CASSWGGAGGESQPQHF
TRBD1	TRBV5-1	TRBJ1-1	-	TGCGCCAGCAGCTTGGTACAGGGGGGCACTGAAGCTTTCTTT	CASSLVQGGTEAFF
-	TRBV6-5	TRBJ1-2	-	TGTGCCAGCACCCTCTTGGCAGACTATGGCTACACCTTC	CASTLLADYGYTF
TRBD2	TRBV11-2	TRBJ2-7	few	TGTGCCAGCAGCTTAGCCGGGGGGTATAGCTCCTACGAGCAGTACTTC	CASSLAGGYSSYEQYF
TRBD1	TRBV28	TRBJ1-4	-	TGTGCCAGCAGTTCCCACAGGGGGCTTACATATGAAAAACTGTTTTTT	CASSSHRGLTYEKLFF
TRBD2	TRBV30	TRBJ2-5	-	TGTGCCTGGTGTCCCCCCCTAGCGGGTCAAGAGACCCAGTACTTC	CAWCPPLAGQETQYF
-	TRBV3-1/TRBV3-2	TRBJ1-3	-	TGTGCCAGCAGCCAAGCCCCAGGCTCTGGAAACACCATATATTTT	CASSQAPGSGNTIYF
-	TRBV6-4	TRBJ2-3	-	TGTGCCAGCAGTGACTCACGGAGCACAGATACGCAGTATTTT	CASSDSRSTDTQYF
-	TRBV7-6	TRBJ2-7	-	TGTGCCAGCAGCCTGACATTCTCCTCGCACGAGCAGTACTTC	CASSLTFSSHEQYF
TRBD2	TRBV2	TRBJ2-2	few	TGTGCCAGCAGAAGGGGAGCGGGAACCAACACCGGGGAGCTGTTTTTT	CASRRGAGTNTGELFF
-	TRBV5-1	TRBJ1-1	-	TGCGCCAGCAGCTCGACCGGGGCATCAGGGGTTCGGGCTTTCTTT	CASSSTGASGVRAFF
-	TRBV3-1/TRBV3-2	TRBJ1-4	once	TGTGCCAGCAGCCAAGCCGCCGGACAGCCGAATGAAAAACTGTTTTTT	CASSQAAGQPNEKLFF
TRBD1	TRBV3-1/TRBV3-2	TRBJ1-1	-	TGTGCCAGCAGCCAGGGGACAGGTGAAGACACTGAAGCTTTCTTT	CASSQGTGEDTEAFF
-	TRBV28	TRBJ1-2	-	TGTGCCAGCAGTTCTAGATTCTATGGCTACACCTTC	CASSSRFYGYTF
-	TRBV5-1	TRBJ1-3	once	TGCGCCAGCAGTTATGGGCAAGCGGGTGGAAACACCATATATTTT	CASSYGQAGGNTIYF
TRBD2	TRBV30	TRBJ2-2	-	TGTGCTTCAAGAGCGGTTGGCGGGGGGACCGGGGAGCTGTTTTTT	CASRAVGGGTGELFF
-	TRBV11-2	TRBJ2-7	-	TGTGCCAGCAGCTTAGATCTCCAGGCAAGAAGATACGAGCAGTACTTC	CASSLDLQARRYEQYF
-	TRBV2	TRBJ1-4	few	TGTGCCACCTTTAGGGGGACCCAACTTGGCAATGAAAAACTGTTTTTT	CATFRGTQLGNEKLFF
-	TRBV20-1	TRBJ2-7	-	TGCAGTGCTCCACAGGTGTACGAGCAGTACTTC	CSAPQVYEQYF
-	TRBV18	TRBJ2-2	-	TGTGCCAGCTCTCAGGGGACACGACTCACCGGGGAGCTGTTTTTT	CASSQGTRLTGELFF
TRBD2	TRBV19	TRBJ2-3	-	TGTGCCAGTAGTCGTACTAGCGTCACAGATACGCAGTATTTT	CASSRTSVTDTQYF
-	TRBV9	TRBJ2-6	-	TGTGCCAGCAGCGCCCGGTCTGGGGCCAACGTCCTGACTTTC	CASSARSGANVLTF